Listed below are T cell receptor beta chains from one sample, sequenced in a study of shared clonotypes between healthy human individuals. The table came from immunoSEQ multiplex PCR; TCRdb's copy has only in-frame clones and leaves some out. In the table there are more than 2,000,000 clones, 85% to 95% of which are singletons. Source material: naive CD4+ T cells from PBMCs. Every receptor here comes from a man aged 18 to 30 in good health. Some clones in this sample may be carry-over from other donors' samples. Both conserved end residues are part of each CDR3. D genes are given only for firm matches. Some rows mark clone size as missing; the rest say once, few, many or name a class of expanded clone.

CDR3 length: 11; D gene: .; J gene: TRBJ2-5; clone size: .; V gene: TRBV20-1; CDR3 protein: CSATSGETQYF; CDR3 DNA: TGCAGTGCAACCTCAGGGGAGACCCAGTACTTC
CDR3 length: 15; D gene: .; J gene: TRBJ2-7; clone size: .; V gene: TRBV4-2; CDR3 protein: CASSRDRGWAYEQYF; CDR3 DNA: TGTGCCAGCAGCCGAGACAGAGGGTGGGCCTACGAGCAGTACTTC
CDR3 length: 15; D gene: .; J gene: TRBJ1-5; clone size: .; V gene: TRBV7-8; CDR3 protein: CASSWTTYSNQPQHF; CDR3 DNA: TGTGCCAGCAGCTGGACCACCTATAGCAATCAGCCCCAGCATTTT
CDR3 length: 15; D gene: .; J gene: TRBJ1-3; clone size: .; V gene: TRBV27; CDR3 protein: CASSSTLRDGNTIYF; CDR3 DNA: TGTGCCAGCAGTTCGACCCTCCGGGACGGAAACACCATATATTTT
CDR3 length: 16; D gene: .; J gene: TRBJ2-4; clone size: .; V gene: TRBV14; CDR3 protein: CASSQDGDWAKNIQYF; CDR3 DNA: TGTGCCAGCAGCCAAGATGGAGATTGGGCCAAAAACATTCAGTACTTC
CDR3 length: 15; D gene: .; J gene: TRBJ1-4; clone size: once; V gene: TRBV7-3; CDR3 protein: CASSLSGRLGEKLFF; CDR3 DNA: TGTGCCAGCAGCTTATCTGGCAGACTCGGTGAAAAACTGTTTTTT
CDR3 length: 14; D gene: .; J gene: TRBJ1-1; clone size: .; V gene: TRBV6-4; CDR3 protein: CASSVEPSNTEAFF; CDR3 DNA: TGTGCCAGCAGTGTTGAGCCCTCGAACACTGAAGCTTTCTTT
CDR3 length: 14; D gene: TRBD1; J gene: TRBJ1-2; clone size: .; V gene: TRBV6-5; CDR3 protein: CASSRGQGKKGYTF; CDR3 DNA: TGTGCCAGCAGCCGAGGACAGGGGAAGAAGGGCTACACCTTC
CDR3 length: 19; D gene: TRBD2; J gene: TRBJ2-7; clone size: once; V gene: TRBV9; CDR3 protein: CASSPRDIRRLAGEAEQYF; CDR3 DNA: TGTGCCAGCAGCCCCCGGGACATACGGCGGCTAGCGGGAGAAGCTGAGCAGTACTTC
CDR3 length: 14; D gene: .; J gene: TRBJ1-4; clone size: .; V gene: TRBV7-3; CDR3 protein: CASSFKWEDEKLFF; CDR3 DNA: TGTGCCAGCAGCTTCAAGTGGGAAGATGAAAAACTGTTTTTT
CDR3 length: 15; D gene: TRBD2; J gene: TRBJ2-7; clone size: .; V gene: TRBV13; CDR3 protein: CASSLGLAGSYEQYF; CDR3 DNA: TGTGCCAGCAGCTTAGGACTAGCGGGCTCCTACGAGCAGTACTTC
CDR3 length: 18; D gene: .; J gene: TRBJ2-7; clone size: .; V gene: TRBV6-7; CDR3 protein: CASSYSNGSLMEPGEQYF; CDR3 DNA: TGTGCCAGCAGTTACTCGAATGGGTCCCTGATGGAGCCGGGGGAGCAGTACTTC
CDR3 length: 12; D gene: .; J gene: TRBJ2-7; clone size: .; V gene: TRBV7-6; CDR3 protein: CASSLAGGEQYF; CDR3 DNA: TGTGCCAGCAGCTTAGCGGGCGGCGAGCAGTACTTC
CDR3 length: 14; D gene: TRBD1; J gene: TRBJ2-7; clone size: .; V gene: TRBV2; CDR3 protein: CASREDRTSYEQYF; CDR3 DNA: TGTGCCAGCAGGGAGGACAGGACCTCCTACGAGCAGTACTTC
CDR3 length: 15; D gene: TRBD1; J gene: TRBJ1-2; clone size: .; V gene: TRBV11-2; CDR3 protein: CASSIGQGASYGYTF; CDR3 DNA: TGTGCCAGCAGCATAGGACAGGGGGCTAGCTATGGCTACACCTTC
CDR3 length: 13; D gene: .; J gene: TRBJ1-1; clone size: .; V gene: TRBV5-1; CDR3 protein: CASSPAGSTEAFF; CDR3 DNA: TGCGCCAGCAGCCCCGCGGGATCCACTGAAGCTTTCTTT
CDR3 length: 16; D gene: .; J gene: TRBJ1-4; clone size: .; V gene: TRBV9; CDR3 protein: CASSVGGIGANEKLFF; CDR3 DNA: TGTGCCAGCAGCGTAGGGGGTATTGGTGCTAATGAAAAACTGTTTTTT